The clone carrying this TCR beta chain occurred a few times. Antigen: not known. This CDR3 has 15 residues. The germline V gene encodes CDR1 WNHNN and CDR2 SYGVQD (reference sequence). The V end was cut by 2 bases, the J end by 1 base, with 10 bases between. Patients showing uncontrolled infection, other autoimmune disease, pregnancy or lactation were ineligible. Researchers took RNA transcripts and amplified the TCR beta CDR3 regions from them. In the first-round RT-PCR of the TCR CDR3, the HTBI primer set was used. TCRdb re-called the multiplex PCR reads with MiXCR, one entry per CDR3 protein. The repertoire has some 300,000 distinct CDR3 sequences, around 17% of them found once; the top ten carry approximately 35%. The data were taken from a study of T cells in Graves' hyperthyroidism and ophthalmopathy. General study points: Most thyroid clonotypes that were expanded above 0.001 also turned up in blood.

The chain is built from TRBV10-1 and TRBJ2-3, with D possibly being TRBD2 (5 bases). The sequenced material came from blood. The clonotype originates from a young man with Graves' hyperthyroidism. CDR3 in DNA: TGCGCCAGCAGTGAGGGGAGTAGCGGCACAGATACGCAGTATTTT. This gives the protein CASSEGSSGTDTQYF.